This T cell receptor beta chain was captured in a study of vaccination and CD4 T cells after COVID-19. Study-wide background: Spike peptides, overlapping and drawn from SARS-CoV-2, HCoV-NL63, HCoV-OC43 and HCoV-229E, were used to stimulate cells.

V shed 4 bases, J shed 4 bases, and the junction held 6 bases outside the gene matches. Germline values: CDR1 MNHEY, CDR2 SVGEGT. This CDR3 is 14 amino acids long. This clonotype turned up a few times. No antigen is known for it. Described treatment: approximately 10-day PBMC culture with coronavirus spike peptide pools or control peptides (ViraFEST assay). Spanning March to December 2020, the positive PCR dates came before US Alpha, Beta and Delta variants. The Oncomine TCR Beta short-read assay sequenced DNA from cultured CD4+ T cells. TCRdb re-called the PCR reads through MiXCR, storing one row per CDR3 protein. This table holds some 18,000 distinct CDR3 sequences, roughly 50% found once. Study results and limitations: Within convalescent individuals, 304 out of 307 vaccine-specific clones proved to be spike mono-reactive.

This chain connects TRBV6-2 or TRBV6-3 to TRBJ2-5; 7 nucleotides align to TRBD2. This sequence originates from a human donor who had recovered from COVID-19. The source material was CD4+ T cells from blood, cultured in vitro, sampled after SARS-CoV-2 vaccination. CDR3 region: CASSWEGVRETQYF. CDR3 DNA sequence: TGTGCCAGCAGTTGGGAGGGAGTGAGAGAGACCCAGTACTTC.